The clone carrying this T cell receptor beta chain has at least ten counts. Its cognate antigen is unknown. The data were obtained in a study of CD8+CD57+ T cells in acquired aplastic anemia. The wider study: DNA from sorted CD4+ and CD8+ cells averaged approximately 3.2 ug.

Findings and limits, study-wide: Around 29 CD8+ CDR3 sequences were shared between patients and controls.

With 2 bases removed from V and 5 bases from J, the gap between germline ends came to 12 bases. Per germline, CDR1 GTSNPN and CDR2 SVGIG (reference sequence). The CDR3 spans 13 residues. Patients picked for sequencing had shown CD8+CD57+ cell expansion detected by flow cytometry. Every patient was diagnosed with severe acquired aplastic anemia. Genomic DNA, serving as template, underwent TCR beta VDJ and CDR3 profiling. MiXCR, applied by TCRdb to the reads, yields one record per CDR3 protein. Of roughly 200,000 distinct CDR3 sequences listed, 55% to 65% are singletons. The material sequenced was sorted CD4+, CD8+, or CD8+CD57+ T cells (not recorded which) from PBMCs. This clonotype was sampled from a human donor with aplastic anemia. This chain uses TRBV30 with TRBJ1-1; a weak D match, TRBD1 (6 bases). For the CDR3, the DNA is TGTGCCTGGAGTTCGGGGGGCGAGACTGAAGCTTTCTTT. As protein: CAWSSGGETEAFF. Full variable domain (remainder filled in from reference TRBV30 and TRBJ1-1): SQTIHQWPATLVQPVGSPLSLECTVEGTSNPNLYWYRQAAGRGLQLLFYSVGIGQISSEVPQNLSASRPQDRQFILSSKKLLLSDSGFYLCAWSSGGETEAFFGQGTRLTVV.